This T cell receptor beta chain originates from a study of cytomegalovirus exposure and HLA in healthy donors. V was pared by 0 bases and J by 9 bases, with 12 bases between. CDR1 and CDR2 from the germline V gene are SGHAT and FQNNGV. This CDR3 is built from 15 residues. Of note for this clone: Its matching antigen is unknown.

The primer mix had 60 Vbeta and 13 Jbeta primers. This table comes from immunoSEQ multiplex PCR, and its TCRdb copy is limited to in-frame clones, with some not included. Of 160,000 or so clones in the sample, roughly four fifths were seen once. Study-level points and caveats: CMV antigen specificity was confirmed in vitro for a few CMV-associated chains. About 87% or about 30% of the time was how often most TCR beta V segments were productive, according to an earlier analysis. There were some V segments, including TRBV6-2 and TRBV6-3, excluded as indistinguishable.

Healthy people donating bone marrow made up the donors. J is TRBJ1-6 and V is TRBV11-2; no clear D gene. Material: PBMCs. The TCR sequence derives from a man aged 40-49 years in good health and CMV-seronegative. The CDR3: CASSLEWQAGSPLHF. The CDR3 region has the DNA TGTGCCAGCAGCTTAGAATGGCAGGCAGGTTCACCCCTCCACTTT.